This T cell receptor (beta chain) is drawn from a study of blood T cell repertoires in COVID-19. CDR3 length: 15 amino acids. CDR1 is SGHAT, CDR2 FQNNGV, per germline. Trimming left V 3 bases short and J 0 bases short, with 11 bases between. Clinical history as reported by participants underpinned cohort assignment. In the authors' methods: By means of reference gene primer amplification, nucleated cell counts were estimated. Data came from immunoSEQ multiplex PCR; TCRdb stores just in-frame clones and leaves some out. The V and J calls and the clone size are those of that table, but D and trimming were determined from the DNA. The sample lists about 330,000 clones, about 90% occurring once.

The TCR originated in a man aged 25-45 years who had recovered from COVID-19. The source material was PBMCs or T cells enriched from blood (not recorded which). The chain links TRBV11-2 to TRBJ1-1; the D gene is possibly TRBD1 (6 bases). The CDR3 region has the DNA TGTGCCAGCAGCTTGACGGGGGGGCTGAACACTGAAGCTTTCTTT. It codes for CASSLTGGLNTEAFF.